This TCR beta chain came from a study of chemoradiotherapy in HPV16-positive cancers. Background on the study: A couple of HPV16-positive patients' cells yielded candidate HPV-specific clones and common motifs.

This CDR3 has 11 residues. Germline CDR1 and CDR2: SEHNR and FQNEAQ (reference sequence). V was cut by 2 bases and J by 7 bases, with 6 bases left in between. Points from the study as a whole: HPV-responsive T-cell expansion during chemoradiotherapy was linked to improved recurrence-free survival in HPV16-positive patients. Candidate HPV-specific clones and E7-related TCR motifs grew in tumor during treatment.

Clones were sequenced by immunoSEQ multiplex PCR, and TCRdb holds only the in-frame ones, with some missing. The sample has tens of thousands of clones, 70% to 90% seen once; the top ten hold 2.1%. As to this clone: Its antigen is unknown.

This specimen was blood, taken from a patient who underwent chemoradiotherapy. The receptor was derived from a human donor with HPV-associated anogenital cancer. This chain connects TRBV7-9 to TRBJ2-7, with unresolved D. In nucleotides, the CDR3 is TGTGCCAGCAGCTTACGAGGAGAGCAGTACTTC. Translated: CASSLRGEQYF.